Shown below are 17 T cell receptor beta chains from a single sample sequenced in a study of neurological immune-mediated disorders. TCRdb processed the 5' RACE reads anew with MiXCR; each CDR3 protein has one entry. The profile shows about 36,000 distinct CDR3 sequences, approximately 10% of them singletons. What was sequenced was PBMCs. All receptors come from a woman younger than 45 with HTLV-1-associated myelopathy (HAM/TSP).

This clonotype was detected a few times. This sequence joins TRBV4-2 and TRBJ2-5, with D possibly matching TRBD1 (7 bases). Germline V CDR1 and CDR2: LGHNA, YNFKEQ. V was pared by 5 bases and J by 5 bases, with 21 bases between. The CDR3 is made up of 16 amino acids. The CDR3 nucleotides read TGTGCCAGCAGCTGGCTAGGGGACTCAGGGGGTGAGACCCAGTACTTC. Amino acid sequence: CASSWLGDSGGETQYF.

This clonotype has just a few counts. The CDR3 DNA reads TGTGCTAGTGGCCATAGTGATGAGCAGTTCTTC. Encoded protein: CASGHSDEQFF. The chain is built from TRBV12-5 and TRBJ2-1; no firm D call. This CDR3 has 11 amino acids. The V end lost 6 bases, the J end lost 8 bases, and 8 bases lay between the germline ends. Germline V gene data show CDR1 as LGHNT and CDR2 as FRNRAP.

Many counts were recorded for this clonotype. The chain couples TRBV20-1 to TRBJ2-7; D perhaps matches TRBD2 (5 bases). Germline values: CDR1 DFQATT, CDR2 SNEGSKA (reference sequence). Trimming removed 0 bases at V and 1 base at J, with 13 bases between. There are 15 residues in the CDR3. The chain's CDR3 is CSARDQRRLSYEQYF. DNA for the CDR3: TGCAGTGCTAGAGATCAGCGGCGCCTTTCCTACGAGCAGTACTTC.

This clonotype was found many times. This chain links TRBV5-1 with TRBJ2-1; D unresolved. Between the trimmed V and J ends, which lost 6 bases and 6 bases, there was a span of 13 bases. The CDR3 loop spans 13 amino acids. CDR1 is SGHRS and CDR2 is YFSETQ in the germline V gene. The CDR3 nucleotides are TGCGCCAGCAATCGGACGCCGGGCAATGAGCAGTTCTTC. Residues: CASNRTPGNEQFF.

This clonotype appeared many times. V is TRBV27 and J is TRBJ1-4; TRBD1 is a possible D gene (5 bases). The CDR3 has 15 residues. Germline CDR1 is MNHEY and CDR2 is SMNVEV (reference sequence). The V gene lost 6 bases and the J gene lost 3 bases, with 14 bases spanning the gap. CDR3: CASSWIQGPNEKLFF. The CDR3 DNA reads TGTGCCAGCAGCTGGATTCAGGGCCCTAATGAAAAACTGTTTTTT.

This clonotype was observed at least ten times. One end of the junction does not line up with germline, which may come from a read error. The rearrangement links TRBV6-5 to TRBJ2-1; 8 bases map to TRBD1. CDR3 length equals 12 residues. CDR1 is MNHEY and CDR2 is SVGAGI in the germline V gene. The CDR3 coding sequence is TGTGCCAGCAGTTCCCGGACAGGGACGGGGCTCTTC. Amino acids: CASSSRTGTGLF.

There are many counts of this clonotype. The rearrangement uses TRBV7-2 and TRBJ2-7, with TRBD2 identical over 12 bases. Looked up from germline, CDR1 is SGHTA and CDR2 is FQGNSA. J gave up 7 bases and V 4 bases, and 8 bases lay outside the gene matches. This CDR3 spans 15 amino acids. The CDR3 spells CASSWGLAGTREQYF. The CDR3 DNA reads TGTGCCAGCAGCTGGGGACTAGCGGGTACGAGGGAGCAGTACTTC.

This chain links TRBV5-1 with TRBJ2-7; a possible D gene is TRBD1 (6 bases). V was shortened by 3 bases and J by 0 bases, with 16 bases between the two germline ends. In germline, CDR1 is SGHRS, CDR2 YFSETQ. CDR3 length equals 16 residues. CDR3 residues: CASSWASTGSSYEQYF. CDR3 coding DNA: TGCGCCAGCAGCTGGGCATCTACAGGGAGCTCCTACGAGCAGTACTTC.

Ten or more counts support this clonotype. The rearrangement uses TRBV7-9 and TRBJ1-1, with 7 bases aligning to TRBD1. V gave up 5 bases and J gave up 7 bases; unmatched junction bases: 4. The germline gives CDR1 SEHNR, CDR2 FQNEAQ (reference sequence). This CDR3 comprises 12 residues. The CDR3 spells CASSEDRVEAFF. In DNA form, the CDR3 reads TGTGCCAGCAGCGAAGACAGGGTTGAAGCTTTCTTT.

In this sample, this clonotype turned up many times. This chain connects TRBV14 to TRBJ2-1; D unresolved. The CDR3 is 16 residues long. CDR1 and CDR2 (germline): SGHDN, FVKESK. V was clipped by 0 bases and J by 9 bases, with 18 bases between them. The CDR3 coding sequence is TGTGCCAGCAGCCAAGAAGACAATAGGATACATGGTGAGCAGTTCTTC. Translation gives CASSQEDNRIHGEQFF.

This clonotype was observed many times. This chain connects TRBV20-1 to TRBJ2-1; D uncertain. The V gene's germline CDR1 is DFQATT and CDR2 SNEGSKA (reference sequence). There are 18 residues in the CDR3. Trimming removed 3 bases from V and 0 bases from J, with 21 bases in between. CDR3 nucleotides: TGCAGTGCTAGTGATCCCCTCCAACAGAAGAGCTCCTACAATGAGCAGTTCTTC. Amino acid sequence: CSASDPLQQKSSYNEQFF.

The table lists this clonotype with many counts. The DNA for the CDR3 is TGCAGTGCTAGAGGGGGGGGGGCCAGCGATGAGCAGTTCTTC. The encoded protein is CSARGGGASDEQFF. The chain carries TRBV20-1 and TRBJ2-1; tentative D call: TRBD2 (7 bases). Germline assignment: CDR1 DFQATT and CDR2 SNEGSKA (reference sequence). The CDR3 runs to 14 residues. Trimming pared 1 base from V and 8 bases from J, leaving 15 bases between.

This clonotype appeared many times. The V call is TRBV5-1, the J call TRBJ2-7; TRBD2 agrees at 10 bases. Germline V gene data show CDR1 as SGHRS and CDR2 as YFSETQ. The CDR3 has 18 residues. J was trimmed by 2 bases and V by 0 bases; bases with no gene match: 11. CDR3 region: CASSLAGLAGAATYEQYF. CDR3 nucleotide sequence: TGCGCCAGCAGCTTGGCCGGGCTAGCGGGGGCCGCGACCTACGAGCAGTACTTC.

Ten or more counts support this clonotype. V usage is TRBV20-1 and J usage is TRBJ2-1, with D unresolved. The CDR3 length is 11 residues. The V end lost 6 bases, the J end lost 7 bases, and 10 bases lay between the germline ends. CDR1 and CDR2 (germline): DFQATT, SNEGSKA (reference sequence). The DNA of the CDR3 is TGCAGTGCCCCGAGAAGGAATGAGCAGTTCTTC. Its protein is CSAPRRNEQFF.

The table lists this clonotype with many counts. V usage is TRBV24-1 and J usage is TRBJ2-1; the match to TRBD2 covers 14 bases. CDR3 length equals 17 residues. Germline assignment: CDR1 KGHDR and CDR2 SFDVKD. The ends lost 1 base at V and 8 bases at J; junction bases unmatched: 6. The CDR3 protein is CATSDFMTSGGDHEQFF. The CDR3 DNA follows: TGTGCCACCAGTGATTTTATGACTAGCGGGGGGGACCATGAGCAGTTCTTC.

At least ten counts were recorded for this clonotype. V usage is TRBV7-9 and J usage is TRBJ2-4; D is possibly TRBD1 (5 bases). This CDR3 has 15 residues. Per germline, CDR1 SEHNR and CDR2 FQNEAQ (reference sequence). V gave up 2 bases and J gave up 3 bases, with 11 bases separating them. The CDR3 reads CASSLSRAIKNIQYF. In nucleotides, the CDR3 is TGTGCCAGCAGCTTAAGCAGGGCGATCAAAAACATTCAGTACTTC.

This clonotype was observed at least ten times. The chain uses TRBV15 and TRBJ1-6, with D perhaps matching TRBD1 (5 bases). This CDR3 has 14 amino acids. Per germline, CDR1 LNHNV and CDR2 YYDKDF (reference sequence). The germline V and J ends were trimmed by 2 bases and 9 bases, with 11 bases remaining between them. This CDR3 reads CATSRPGRLSPLHF. The CDR3 nucleotides are TGTGCCACCAGCAGACCGGGACGCCTTTCACCCCTCCACTTT.